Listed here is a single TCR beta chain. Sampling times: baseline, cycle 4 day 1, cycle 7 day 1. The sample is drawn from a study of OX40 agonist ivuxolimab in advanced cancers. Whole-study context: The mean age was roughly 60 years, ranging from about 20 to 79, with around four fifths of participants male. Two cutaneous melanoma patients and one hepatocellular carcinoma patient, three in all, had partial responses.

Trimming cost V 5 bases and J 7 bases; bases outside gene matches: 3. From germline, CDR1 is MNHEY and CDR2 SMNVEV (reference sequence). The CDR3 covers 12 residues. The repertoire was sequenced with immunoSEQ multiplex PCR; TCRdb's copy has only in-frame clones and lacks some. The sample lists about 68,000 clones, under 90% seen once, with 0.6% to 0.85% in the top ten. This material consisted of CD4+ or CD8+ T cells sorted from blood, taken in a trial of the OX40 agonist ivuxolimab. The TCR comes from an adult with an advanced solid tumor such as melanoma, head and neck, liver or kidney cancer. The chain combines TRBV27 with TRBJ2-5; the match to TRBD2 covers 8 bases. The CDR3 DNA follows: TGTGCCAGCAGTGCCCGGGGGGGGACCCAGTACTTC. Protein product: CASSARGGTQYF.